One T cell receptor beta chain is described in this entry. Its antigen is not identified. The sample holds other DNA sequences that translate to the same CDR3. This sample was included in a study of shared clonotypes between healthy human individuals. Clones were read by immunoSEQ multiplex PCR, and TCRdb kept only the in-frame ones, dropping some. The sample carries hundreds of thousands of clones, roughly 96% recorded once. V lost 3 bases to trimming and J lost 4 bases; unmatched junction nucleotides: 3. The germline V gene encodes CDR1 MNHEY and CDR2 SMNVEV (reference sequence). CDR3 length equals 13 residues. General study points: Limitation of the genetic and exposure-history diversity represented came from the few donors.

Naive CD8 isolation took CD45RO-negative cells positively selected for CCR7 and excluded terminally differentiated effector memory CD45RA+ cells. The donors, healthy adults who were HIV-negative, had experienced no recent acute infections or vaccinations. The specimen sequenced was naive CD8+ T cells sorted from blood. J is TRBJ2-7 and V is TRBV27, with 7 bases matching TRBD1. This sequence was found in a woman in her 30s in good health. The CDR3 DNA reads as TGTGCCAGCAGTTTCCAGGGGGTTTACGAGCAGTACTTC. Its protein product is CASSFQGVYEQYF.